The clone carrying this T cell receptor (beta chain) has just a few counts. The CDR3 regions of TCR beta were amplified from RNA transcripts. HTBI primers were used for first-round RT-PCR of the TCR CDR3. Each CDR3 protein gets one entry after TCRdb re-called the multiplex PCR reads with MiXCR. The table includes roughly 570,000 distinct CDR3 sequences, less than 20% detected once. The entry originates in a study of T cells in Graves' hyperthyroidism and ophthalmopathy. Graves' hyperthyroidism qualified as stable when ophthalmopathy did not progress within 18 months. Clinical symptoms, serum thyroxine and TRAb, thyroid ultrasound and orbital computed tomography together formed the diagnostic basis. The sequenced sample was blood. The sequence derives from a woman aged 30 to 39 with Graves' hyperthyroidism.

The CDR3 coding sequence is TGTGCCAGCAGCTTAGTACTAGCCATTTCCGACACCGGGGAGCTGTTTTTT. This gives the protein CASSLVLAISDTGELFF. This chain links TRBV5-8 with TRBJ2-2; D may be TRBD2 (6 bases). The CDR3 has 17 amino acids. Trimming took 2 bases from V and 3 from J, leaving 17 bases between them. CDR1 and CDR2 (germline): SGHTS, YDEGEE.